These 30 T cell receptor beta chains were sequenced from one sample in a study of T-cell memory formation after mild COVID-19. TCRdb itself ran the 5' RACE reads through MiXCR, one entry per CDR3 protein. The table includes 350,000 to 500,000 distinct CDR3 sequences, about 20% detected once. The sequenced material came from PBMCs or a T cell subset sorted from them (not recorded which). The receptor source for this set is a man aged 18 to 35 who had mild COVID-19 (a few samples of this study predate the infection). Cell type and time point are not known.

The chain joins TRBV2 to TRBJ2-7; TRBD2 matches 14 bases. The CDR3 runs 17 residues. The germline V gene has CDR1 SNHLY and CDR2 FYNNEI. V was pared by 1 base and J by 2 bases, with 4 bases of the junction left unmatched. The DNA of the CDR3 is TGTGCCAGCAGTGAAGACGGACTAGCGGGGGGCCCCTACGAGCAGTACGTC. This gives the protein CASSEDGLAGGPYEQYV.

The CDR3 sequence is CASSLARGGLGETQYF. Written as DNA, the CDR3 is TGTGCCAGTAGTCTCGCCAGGGGGGGCCTCGGAGAGACCCAGTACTTC. The rearrangement uses TRBV19 and TRBJ2-5; D is possibly TRBD1 or TRBD2 (7 bases each). The CDR3 is 16 residues long. Germline V gene sequence: CDR1 LNHDA, CDR2 SQIVND (reference sequence). V dropped 5 bases and J dropped 4 bases, with 20 bases sitting between them.

In the case of this clonotype: One end of the junction does not line up with germline, which may come from a read error. This chain links TRBV4-1 with TRBJ1-5; D gene unclear. Germline CDR1 and CDR2: MGHRA and YSYEKL. The CDR3 totals 13 residues. The CDR3 is CASIQGRAQPQHF. The CDR3 DNA reads as TGCGCCAGCATCCAAGGGAGGGCCCAGCCCCAGCATTTT.

The genes are TRBV2 and TRBJ2-1; 10 bases line up with TRBD2. Per the germline V gene, CDR1 is SNHLY and CDR2 is FYNNEI. Trimming at V came to 4 bases and at J to 10 bases, leaving 7 bases not matched to a gene. The CDR3 length is 14 residues. CDR3 region: CASSGLAGPREQFF. DNA for the CDR3: TGTGCCAGCAGTGGACTAGCGGGTCCTCGGGAGCAGTTCTTC.

The J gene is TRBJ2-7, the V gene TRBV4-1; 7 bases map to TRBD1. The CDR3 spans 16 residues. Losses at the gene ends were 1 base for V and 1 base for J; bases not matched to a gene: 7. Germline CDR1 and CDR2: MGHRA and YSYEKL. The CDR3 DNA sequence: TGCGCCAGCAGCCAAGTAGTAGGACAGGCTTCCTACGAGCAGTACTTC. It is translated as CASSQVVGQASYEQYF.

CDR3 coding DNA: TGTGCCTGGCTGGACAACCCTAGCTATGGCTACACCTTC. Protein: CAWLDNPSYGYTF. The V and J genes are TRBV30 and TRBJ1-2; TRBD1 might be the D (5 bases). The germline V gene has CDR1 GTSNPN and CDR2 SVGIG (reference sequence). The CDR3 loop spans 13 amino acids. V lost 5 bases and J 4 bases, leaving 14 bases between the germline ends.

At least ten counts were recorded for this clonotype. The chain combines TRBV2 with TRBJ2-7; D tentatively fits TRBD1 or TRBD2 (6 bases each). Germline V gives CDR1 SNHLY, CDR2 FYNNEI. The V end was cut by 8 bases, the J end by 0 bases, with 11 bases between. The CDR3 has 13 residues. CDR3 protein: CASGGTFSYEQYF. DNA of the CDR3: TGTGCCAGCGGCGGGACATTCTCCTACGAGCAGTACTTC.

This clonotype was picked up a small number of times. The chain joins TRBV4-1 to TRBJ2-3, with D perhaps TRBD1 or TRBD2 (5 bases each). With 0 bases removed from V and 4 bases from J, the gap between germline ends came to 14 bases. In germline, CDR1 is MGHRA, CDR2 YSYEKL. This CDR3 spans 16 amino acids. The CDR3 spells CASSQEGPVGADTQYF. In DNA form, the CDR3 reads TGCGCCAGCAGCCAAGAAGGCCCGGTGGGGGCAGATACGCAGTATTTT.

This clonotype has only a few counts. The J gene is TRBJ2-2, the V gene TRBV19, with 8 bases that match TRBD1. Germline V gives CDR1 LNHDA, CDR2 SQIVND (reference sequence). V gave up 2 bases and J gave up 7 bases; unmatched junction bases: 3. This CDR3 has 14 amino acids. CDR3 amino acids: CASSIQGAVGELFF. CDR3 nucleotides: TGTGCCAGTAGTATACAGGGGGCGGTCGGGGAGCTGTTTTTT.

This clonotype was seen a handful of times. The gene calls are TRBV11-3 and TRBJ1-6, with D hard to call. Germline-derived CDR1 and CDR2 are SGHNT and YENEEA. The CDR3 totals 18 residues. The V gene lost 1 base and the J gene lost 3 bases, with 16 bases spanning the gap. The CDR3 region is CASSLAGSLKLYNSPLHF. The CDR3 nucleotides are TGTGCCAGCAGCTTAGCGGGCAGTCTGAAACTCTATAATTCACCCCTCCACTTT.

The chain combines TRBV12-3 or TRBV12-4 with TRBJ2-2; 12 bases are a match to TRBD2. The ends lost 5 bases at V and 6 bases at J; junction bases unmatched: 7. The CDR3 length is 16 residues. The CDR3 sequence is CASSPTSGGIAGELFF. CDR3 sequence (DNA): TGTGCCAGCAGTCCTACTAGCGGGGGGATCGCCGGGGAGCTGTTTTTT.

This clonotype has a handful of counts. The chain recombines TRBV3-1 with TRBJ2-3; D remains ambiguous. The V and J ends lost 3 bases and 6 bases respectively, with 13 bases between them. The germline V gene encodes CDR1 LGHDT and CDR2 YNNKEL (reference sequence). This CDR3 is built from 14 residues. CDR3 sequence: CASSQNVGSDTQYF. The CDR3 DNA sequence: TGTGCCAGCAGCCAGAATGTGGGGTCGGATACGCAGTATTTT.

J is TRBJ2-1 and V is TRBV5-1; 10 positions match TRBD1. The germline V gene encodes CDR1 SGHRS and CDR2 YFSETQ. There are 13 residues in the CDR3. J was trimmed by 9 bases and V by 4 bases; bases with no gene match: 4. The CDR3 nucleotides read TGCGCCAGCAGCCTCGGGACAGGGGCTGAGCAGTTCTTC. This codes for CASSLGTGAEQFF.

The gene calls are TRBV7-9 and TRBJ1-5, with TRBD1 as a possible D gene (6 bases). V gave up 4 bases and J gave up 5 bases, with 12 bases separating them. Germline V gene sequence: CDR1 SEHNR, CDR2 FQNEAQ (reference sequence). CDR3 length equals 14 residues. The CDR3 loop is CASSSGHRDQPQHF. CDR3 nucleotides: TGTGCCAGCAGCTCGGGACATCGAGATCAGCCCCAGCATTTT.

The chain couples TRBV6-5 to TRBJ1-2; D not certain. CDR3 length equals 13 residues. V was shortened by 0 bases and J by 8 bases, with 10 bases between the two germline ends. CDR1 MNHEY and CDR2 SVGAGI come from the germline V gene. The CDR3 protein is CASSYSMGSGYTF. CDR3 coding DNA: TGTGCCAGCAGTTACTCGATGGGGAGCGGCTACACCTTC.

This clonotype was recorded a few times. The CDR3: CASSLAGADYGYTF. The CDR3 region has the DNA TGTGCCAGCAGTTTAGCCGGGGCGGACTATGGCTACACCTTC. The chain combines TRBV12-3 or TRBV12-4 with TRBJ1-2; D might be TRBD1 (5 bases). Trimming took 0 bases from V and 3 from J, leaving 8 bases between them. CDR3 length equals 14 residues.

The rearrangement joins TRBV7-8 to TRBJ2-5, with D maybe TRBD2 (6 bases). The CDR3 has 15 amino acids. V lost 7 bases, J lost 5 bases, and 20 bases lay in between. Germline assignment: CDR1 SGHVS and CDR2 FQNEAQ. CDR3 bases: TGTGCCAGCAAAGGCCTCCGGGGGAGGAGGGAGACCCAGTACTTC. Translated, it gives CASKGLRGRRETQYF.

Notes on this clonotype: Sequence at one end of the junction differs from germline and may be a read error. The chain couples TRBV30 to TRBJ1-2, with TRBD1 as a possible D gene (5 bases). The germline CDR1 and CDR2 sequences are GTSNPN and SVGIG (reference sequence). This CDR3 spans 13 amino acids. The CDR3 DNA sequence: TGTGCCTCCCCTTACCCGGGGGATCGCCCCCCAGTCTTC. Amino acid sequence: CASPYPGDRPPVF.

This clonotype has just a few counts. This sequence joins TRBV29-1 and TRBJ1-3; no reliable D call. Between the trimmed V and J ends, which lost 1 base and 3 bases, there was a span of 4 bases. The germline gives CDR1 SQVTM, CDR2 ANQGSEA. This CDR3 comprises 12 residues. The CDR3 bases are TGCAGCGTTGAAGGGAATGGAAACACCATATATTTT. This sequence encodes CSVEGNGNTIYF.

This clonotype has more than one count but fewer than ten. The CDR3 region has the DNA TGCGCCAGCAGCGCCACGGGACAAGTCTACGAGCAGTACTTC. The encoded protein is CASSATGQVYEQYF. The V call is TRBV5-1, the J call TRBJ2-7; maybe TRBD1 (6 bases). The V and J ends lost 4 bases and 3 bases respectively, with 14 bases between them. Germline V CDR1 and CDR2: SGHRS, YFSETQ. The CDR3 is 14 residues long.

The chain recombines TRBV12-3 or TRBV12-4 with TRBJ1-1; D may be TRBD1 (5 bases). The length of the CDR3 is 14 residues. V lost 6 bases, J lost 4 bases, and 15 bases lay in between. CDR3 amino acids: CASSPTGGGTEAFF. As DNA, the CDR3 is TGTGCCAGCAGCCCGACGGGGGGGGGCACTGAAGCTTTCTTT.

This clonotype occurred a few times. The chain employs TRBV10-3 and TRBJ1-2; 9 bases are shared with TRBD1. Per the germline V gene, CDR1 is ENHRY and CDR2 is SYGVKD. The CDR3 is 13 residues long. V shed 10 bases and J 7 bases; nucleotides not matched to a gene: 10. This CDR3 reads CATDRGTPPGYTF. The CDR3 nucleotides are TGTGCCACGGACAGGGGAACCCCCCCTGGCTACACCTTC.

This chain links TRBV5-1 with TRBJ2-3, with D uncertain. Germline V gene lookup returns CDR1 SGHRS and CDR2 YFSETQ. CDR3 length: 11 amino acids. Trimming took 7 bases from V and 3 from J, leaving 6 bases between them. In nucleotides, the CDR3 is TGCGCCAGCTTTGAGACAGATACGCAGTATTTT. This codes for CASFETDTQYF.

The sample holds a few counts of this clonotype. The J gene is TRBJ2-5, the V gene TRBV5-1; TRBD1 matches at 8 bases. Germline loops: CDR1 SGHRS, CDR2 YFSETQ. V lost 6 bases, J lost 5 bases, and 9 bases stayed unmatched. The CDR3 length is 14 residues. CDR3 residues: CASTSRTGRETQYF. For the CDR3, the DNA is TGCGCCAGCACCTCTCGGACAGGGCGGGAGACCCAGTACTTC. Combining the CDR3 with reference TRBV5-1 and TRBJ2-5 gives the whole variable domain KAGVTQTPRYLIKTRGQQVTLSCSPISGHRSVSWYQQTPGQGLQFLFEYFSETQRNKGNFPGRFSGRQFSNSRSEMNVSTLELGDSALYLCASTSRTGRETQYFGPGTRLLVL.

The chain has TRBV7-6 and TRBJ2-3; TRBD2 is a possible D gene (5 bases). Germline loops: CDR1 SGHVS, CDR2 FNYEAQ. V was cut by 1 base and J by 4 bases, with 15 bases left in between. The CDR3 contains 16 residues. The CDR3: CASSLGPQAAADTQYF. The CDR3 coding sequence is TGTGCCAGCAGCTTAGGCCCCCAAGCGGCCGCAGATACGCAGTATTTT.

In its sample, this clonotype was seen a few times. This chain connects TRBV4-1 to TRBJ1-1, with TRBD1 matching 9 bases. The germline V gene encodes CDR1 MGHRA and CDR2 YSYEKL. J was trimmed by 5 bases and V by 3 bases; bases with no gene match: 7. CDR3 length: 15 amino acids. The CDR3 DNA follows: TGCGCCAGCAGCCACCCACAGGGGGCAGGAACTGAAGCTTTCTTT. This codes for CASSHPQGAGTEAFF.

Here the CDR3 DNA reads TGTGCCAGCAGTCCCGGGACTAACCAAGAGACCCAGTACTTC. This encodes CASSPGTNQETQYF. This chain links TRBV25-1 with TRBJ2-5; TRBD2 matches 7 bases. The CDR3 covers 14 residues. Germline CDR1 is MGHDK and CDR2 is SYGVNS. With V trimmed by 5 bases and J by 0 bases, 3 bases remained unmatched.

The chain combines TRBV10-3 with TRBJ1-5; 8 bases align to TRBD1. V gave up 7 bases and J gave up 8 bases; unmatched junction bases: 7. The CDR3 spans 13 residues. Germline-derived CDR1 and CDR2 are ENHRY and SYGVKD. CDR3 bases: TGTGCCATCACCCCGGACAGGGAAAAGCCCCAGCATTTT. Its protein is CAITPDREKPQHF.

This clonotype was observed a handful of times. This chain connects TRBV25-1 to TRBJ2-5; 13 bases are a match to TRBD2. CDR3 length equals 15 residues. Germline trimming cut 7 bases from V and 5 bases from J; bases unmatched to any gene: 7. Per the germline V gene, CDR1 is MGHDK and CDR2 is SYGVNS. The CDR3 nucleotides are TGTGCCAGCATGGGACTAGCGGGGCTAAGGGAGACCCAGTACTTC. Its protein product is CASMGLAGLRETQYF.

The sample holds a few counts of this clonotype. The genes are TRBV29-1 and TRBJ1-2, with D unresolved. Trimming left V 6 bases short and J 7 bases short, with 3 bases between. Germline CDR1 and CDR2: SQVTM and ANQGSEA. This CDR3 is built from 8 residues. CDR3 loop: CSVGGYTF. Written as DNA, the CDR3 is TGCAGCGTCGGTGGCTACACCTTC.